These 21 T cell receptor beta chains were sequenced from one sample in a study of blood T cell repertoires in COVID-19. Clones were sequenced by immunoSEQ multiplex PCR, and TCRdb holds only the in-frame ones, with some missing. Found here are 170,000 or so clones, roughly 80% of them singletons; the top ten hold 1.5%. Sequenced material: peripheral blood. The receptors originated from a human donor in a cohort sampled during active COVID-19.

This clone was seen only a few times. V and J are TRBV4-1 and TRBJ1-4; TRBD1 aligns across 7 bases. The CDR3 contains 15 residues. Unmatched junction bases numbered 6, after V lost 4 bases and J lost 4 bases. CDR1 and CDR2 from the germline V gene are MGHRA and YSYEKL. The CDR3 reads CASSLTGPLNEKLFF. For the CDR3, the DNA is TGCGCCAGCAGCCTGACAGGGCCGCTTAATGAAAAACTGTTTTTT.

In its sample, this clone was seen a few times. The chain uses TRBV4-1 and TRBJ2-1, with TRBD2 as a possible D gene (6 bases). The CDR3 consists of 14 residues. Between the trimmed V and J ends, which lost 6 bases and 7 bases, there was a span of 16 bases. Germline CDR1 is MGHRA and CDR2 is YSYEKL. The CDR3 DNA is TGCGCCAGCAGGTCGAGCGGGTCCTGGAATGAGCAGTTCTTC. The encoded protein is CASRSSGSWNEQFF.

CDR3 DNA sequence: TGTGCCAGCTCACCCGCCTCGGGGGACGAGCAGTACTTC. Its protein is CASSPASGDEQYF. This chain connects TRBV18 to TRBJ2-7, with a weak D call TRBD2 (6 bases). Germline V lookup: CDR1 KGHSH, CDR2 LQKENI. There are 13 residues in the CDR3. The V and J ends lost 3 bases and 5 bases respectively, with 11 bases between them.

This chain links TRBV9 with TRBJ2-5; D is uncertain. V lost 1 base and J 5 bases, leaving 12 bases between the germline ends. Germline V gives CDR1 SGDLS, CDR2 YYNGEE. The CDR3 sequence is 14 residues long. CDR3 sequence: CASSVTLSPETQYF. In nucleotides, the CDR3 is TGTGCCAGCAGCGTAACTCTTTCGCCGGAGACCCAGTACTTC.

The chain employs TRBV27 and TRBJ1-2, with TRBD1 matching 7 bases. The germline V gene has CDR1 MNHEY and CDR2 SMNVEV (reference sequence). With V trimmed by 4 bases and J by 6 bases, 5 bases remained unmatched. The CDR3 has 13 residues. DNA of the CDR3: TGTGCCAGCAGTTCCATGACAGGGAATGGCTACACCTTC. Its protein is CASSSMTGNGYTF.

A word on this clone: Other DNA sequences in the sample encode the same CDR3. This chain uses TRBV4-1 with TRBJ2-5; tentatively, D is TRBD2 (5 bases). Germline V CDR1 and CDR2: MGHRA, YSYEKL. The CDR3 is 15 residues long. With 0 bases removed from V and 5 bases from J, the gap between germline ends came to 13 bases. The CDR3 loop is CASSQDPPGMETQYF. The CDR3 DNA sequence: TGCGCCAGCAGCCAAGACCCCCCGGGAATGGAGACCCAGTACTTC.

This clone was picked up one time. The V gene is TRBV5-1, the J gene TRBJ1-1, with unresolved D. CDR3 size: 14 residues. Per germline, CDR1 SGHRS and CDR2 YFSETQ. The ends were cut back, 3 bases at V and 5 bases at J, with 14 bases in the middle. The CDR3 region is CASSSRREGTEAFF. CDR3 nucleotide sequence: TGCGCCAGCAGCTCCCGGAGGGAGGGAACTGAAGCTTTCTTT.

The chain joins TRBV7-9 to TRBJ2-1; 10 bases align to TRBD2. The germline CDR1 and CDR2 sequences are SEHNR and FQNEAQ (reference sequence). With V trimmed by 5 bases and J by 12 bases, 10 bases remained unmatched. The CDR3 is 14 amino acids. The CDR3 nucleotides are TGTGCCAGCAGCCCTAAGGTGACTAGCGGGTGGCAGTTCTTC. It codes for CASSPKVTSGWQFF. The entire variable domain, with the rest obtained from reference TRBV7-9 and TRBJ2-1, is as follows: DTGVSQNPRHKITKRGQNVTFRCDPISEHNRLYWYRQTLGQGPEFLTYFQNEAQLEKSRLLSDRFSAERPKGSFSTLEIQRTEQGDSAMYLCASSPKVTSGWQFFGPGTRLTVL.

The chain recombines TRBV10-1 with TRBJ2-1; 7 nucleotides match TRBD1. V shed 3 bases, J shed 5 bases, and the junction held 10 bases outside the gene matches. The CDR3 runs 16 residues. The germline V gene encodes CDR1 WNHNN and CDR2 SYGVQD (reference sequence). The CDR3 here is CASSDQGQYPNNEQFF. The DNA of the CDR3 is TGCGCCAGCAGTGACCAGGGACAGTACCCAAACAATGAGCAGTTCTTC.

The CDR3 sequence: CASSVAGGSGAGELFF. The CDR3 DNA reads TGTGCCAGCAGCGTAGCAGGCGGGAGTGGGGCCGGGGAGCTGTTTTTT. V is TRBV9 and J is TRBJ2-2, with TRBD2 matching 7 bases. V lost 0 bases to trimming and J lost 6 bases; unmatched junction nucleotides: 8. This CDR3 is built from 16 residues. CDR1 and CDR2 (germline): SGDLS, YYNGEE.

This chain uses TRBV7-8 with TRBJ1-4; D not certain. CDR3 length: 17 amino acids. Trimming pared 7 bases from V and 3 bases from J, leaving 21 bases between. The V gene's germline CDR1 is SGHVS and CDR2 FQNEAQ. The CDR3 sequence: CASTEPRATRANEKLFF. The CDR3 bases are TGTGCCAGCACCGAGCCCCGGGCCACGAGGGCTAATGAAAAACTGTTTTTT.

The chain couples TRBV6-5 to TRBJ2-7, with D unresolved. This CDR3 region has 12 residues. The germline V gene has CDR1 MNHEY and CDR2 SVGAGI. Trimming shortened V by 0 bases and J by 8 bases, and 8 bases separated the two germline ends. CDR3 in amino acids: CASSYSTEKQYF. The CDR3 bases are TGTGCCAGCAGTTACTCTACTGAGAAGCAGTACTTC.

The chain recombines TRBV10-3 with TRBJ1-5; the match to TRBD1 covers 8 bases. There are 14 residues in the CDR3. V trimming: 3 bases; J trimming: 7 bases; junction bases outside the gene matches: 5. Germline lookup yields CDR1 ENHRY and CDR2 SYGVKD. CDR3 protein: CAISDNRGGQPQHF. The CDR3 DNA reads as TGTGCCATCAGTGATAACAGGGGGGGACAGCCCCAGCATTTT.

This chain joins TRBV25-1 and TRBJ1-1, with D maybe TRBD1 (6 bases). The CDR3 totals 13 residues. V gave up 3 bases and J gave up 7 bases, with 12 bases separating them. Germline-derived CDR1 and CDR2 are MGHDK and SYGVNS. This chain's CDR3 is CASSDSFRGEAFF. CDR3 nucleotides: TGTGCCAGCAGTGATTCTTTCAGGGGTGAAGCTTTCTTT.

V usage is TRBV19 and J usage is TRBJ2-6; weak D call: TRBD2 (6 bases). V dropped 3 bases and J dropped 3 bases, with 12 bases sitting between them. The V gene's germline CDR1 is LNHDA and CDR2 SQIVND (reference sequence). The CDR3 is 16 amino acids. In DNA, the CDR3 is TGTGCCAGTAGTATTATTTGGAGGGATGGGGCCAACGTCCTGACTTTC. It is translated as CASSIIWRDGANVLTF. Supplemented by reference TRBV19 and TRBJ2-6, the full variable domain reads DGGITQSPKYLFRKEGQNVTLSCEQNLNHDAMYWYRQDPGQGLRLIYYSQIVNDFQKGDIAEGYSVSREKKESFPLTVTSAQKNPTAFYLCASSIIWRDGANVLTFGAGSRLTVL.

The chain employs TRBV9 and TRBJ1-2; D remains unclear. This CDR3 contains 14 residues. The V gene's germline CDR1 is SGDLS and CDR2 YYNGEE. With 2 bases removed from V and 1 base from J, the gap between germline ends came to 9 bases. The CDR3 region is CASSVQAVNYGYTF. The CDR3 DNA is TGTGCCAGCAGCGTTCAGGCAGTTAACTATGGCTACACCTTC.

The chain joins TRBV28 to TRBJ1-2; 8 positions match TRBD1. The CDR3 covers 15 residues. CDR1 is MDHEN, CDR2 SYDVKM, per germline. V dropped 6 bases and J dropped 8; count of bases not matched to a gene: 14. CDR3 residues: CASSPGQGPPGGYTF. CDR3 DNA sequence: TGTGCCAGCAGCCCCGGACAGGGACCCCCGGGGGGCTACACCTTC.

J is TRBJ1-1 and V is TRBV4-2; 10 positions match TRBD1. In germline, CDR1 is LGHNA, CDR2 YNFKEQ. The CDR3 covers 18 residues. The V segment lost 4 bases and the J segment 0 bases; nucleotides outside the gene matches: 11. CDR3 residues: CASSRLPGQGTLNTEAFF. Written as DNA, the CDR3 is TGTGCCAGCAGCCGACTTCCGGGACAGGGGACGCTGAACACTGAAGCTTTCTTT.

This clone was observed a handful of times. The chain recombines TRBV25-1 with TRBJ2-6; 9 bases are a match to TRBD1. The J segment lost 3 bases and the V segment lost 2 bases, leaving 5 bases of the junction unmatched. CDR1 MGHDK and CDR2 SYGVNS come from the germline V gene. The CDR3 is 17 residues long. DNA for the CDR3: TGTGCCAGCAGTGAACCCGGGACAGGGTATGGGGCCAACGTCCTGACTTTC. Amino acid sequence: CASSEPGTGYGANVLTF. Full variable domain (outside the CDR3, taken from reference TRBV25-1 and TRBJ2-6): EADIYQTPRYLVIGTGKKITLECSQTMGHDKMYWYQQDPGMELHLIHYSYGVNSTEKGDLSSESTVSRIRTEHFPLTLESARPSHTSQYLCASSEPGTGYGANVLTFGAGSRLTVL.

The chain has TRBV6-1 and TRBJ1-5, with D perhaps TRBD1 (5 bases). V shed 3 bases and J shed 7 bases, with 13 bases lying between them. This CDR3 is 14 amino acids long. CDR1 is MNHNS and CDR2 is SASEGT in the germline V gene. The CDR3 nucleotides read TGTGCCAGCAGTGAGGGAGGGGTACGGCAGCCCCAGCATTTT. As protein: CASSEGGVRQPQHF.

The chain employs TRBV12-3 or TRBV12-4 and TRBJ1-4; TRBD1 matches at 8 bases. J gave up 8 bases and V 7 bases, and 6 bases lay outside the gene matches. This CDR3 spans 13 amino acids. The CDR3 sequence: CASKTGVAEKLFF. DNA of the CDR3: TGTGCCAGCAAGACAGGGGTTGCGGAAAAACTGTTTTTT.